This TCR beta chain appears in the sequencing data of a study of T cell responses to AZD1222 COVID-19 vaccine. Study conclusions and caveats: Researchers report vaccine-associated CD4 TCRs spanning spike, with dominance at 160-218 and 743-854. Donors skewed white British and female; clonal diversity was possibly underestimated. Repertoires in all cases were sampled only once the peak T cell response had passed. Following two doses of AZD1222, Spike-specific TCR breadth and depth rose.

In its sample, this clone was seen once. The antigen remains undetermined. Method: immunoSEQ multiplex PCR; TCRdb's copy keeps in-frame clones and lacks some. The top ten hold 12% of the sample, which has about 120,000 clones, around nine tenths seen once. V lost 2 bases and J lost 0, with 11 bases in between. CDR3 size: 15 residues. CDR1 is KGHSY and CDR2 is FQNENV in the germline V gene. The V and J genes are TRBV16 and TRBJ2-7; D possibly corresponds to TRBD1 (5 bases). The specimen was peripheral blood, collected on day 0 of AZD1222 vaccination. This sequence was found in an adult in good health. CDR3 sequence (DNA): TGTGCCAGCAGCCAAAGGGGCTTGAGCTCCTACGAGCAGTACTTC. This translates into CASSQRGLSSYEQYF.